This T cell receptor (beta chain) was identified in a study of cytomegalovirus exposure and HLA in healthy donors. Study observations and caveats: Highly shared variants forming one cluster were likely a sequencing artifact.

13 Jbeta primers and 60 Vbeta primers were used for the PCR. Measured with immunoSEQ multiplex PCR; TCRdb has only the in-frame clones, and not every one. The table records 98,000 or so clones, approximately 80% of them present only once. There are 13 residues in the CDR3. Germline assignment: CDR1 SGHNT and CDR2 YYREEE (reference sequence). Trimming took 0 bases from V and 8 from J, leaving 11 bases between them. Details on this clone: As yet, its antigen is unknown.

This TCR derives from a woman aged 18-29 years in good health and CMV-seropositive. V is TRBV5-4 and J is TRBJ1-1; the D gene is possibly TRBD1 (5 bases). Material for sequencing was PBMCs. The CDR3 is CASSLGQGREAFF. The CDR3, as DNA: TGTGCCAGCAGCTTGGGGCAGGGCAGAGAAGCTTTCTTT. The complete variable domain, with remaining parts taken from reference TRBV5-4 and TRBJ1-1, reads ETGVTQSPTHLIKTRGQQVTLRCSSQSGHNTVSWYQQALGQGPQFIFQYYREEENGRGNFPPRFSGLQFPNYSSELNVNALELDDSALYLCASSLGQGREAFFGQGTRLTVV.